This is a list of T cell receptor beta chains from one sample in a study of blood T cell repertoires in COVID-19. Profiled with immunoSEQ multiplex PCR; TCRdb holds only in-frame clones, not every one. This table has roughly 250,000 clones, 75% to 95% appearing once. The sample was PBMCs or T cells enriched from blood (not recorded which). The receptors here all came from a woman in her late teens or twenties who had recovered from COVID-19. The CDR3 runs from the conserved cysteine through the conserved F or W. D genes are given only for firm matches. A row's size may be missing; if present it is once, few, many or a size class.

j_gene: TRBJ1-1
d_gene: NA
len: 13
v_gene: TRBV29-1
abundance: NA
CDR3nt: TGCAGCGGGGAACAGGGCCCGAACACTGAAGCTTTCTTT
CDR3aa: CSGEQGPNTEAFF

j_gene: TRBJ2-1
d_gene: TRBD2
len: 14
v_gene: TRBV29-1
abundance: NA
CDR3nt: TGCAGCGTCGCTGGGACTAGCGGGCTCAATGAGCAGTTCTTC
CDR3aa: CSVAGTSGLNEQFF

j_gene: TRBJ1-2
d_gene: NA
len: 15
v_gene: TRBV2
abundance: few
CDR3nt: TGTGCCAGCAGTGACGTCGGGGGGCTCACCTATGGCTACACCTTC
CDR3aa: CASSDVGGLTYGYTF

j_gene: TRBJ1-2
d_gene: NA
len: 13
v_gene: TRBV7-2
abundance: NA
CDR3nt: TGTGCCAGCAGCTTAGACAGGGACCATGGCTACACCTTC
CDR3aa: CASSLDRDHGYTF

j_gene: TRBJ2-1
d_gene: TRBD2
len: 15
v_gene: TRBV4-1
abundance: NA
CDR3nt: TGCGCCAGCAGCCAAGATGGACTAGCGGGTGGTGAGCAGTTCTTC
CDR3aa: CASSQDGLAGGEQFF

j_gene: TRBJ1-1
d_gene: NA
len: 15
v_gene: TRBV7-2
abundance: NA
CDR3nt: TGTGCCAGCAGCCCCCCGATGCGACAGTCCACTGAAGCTTTCTTT
CDR3aa: CASSPPMRQSTEAFF

j_gene: TRBJ1-5
d_gene: NA
len: 15
v_gene: TRBV5-1
abundance: NA
CDR3nt: TGCGCCAGCAGCTTAGCCGGGAGCGGGCTGGAGCCCCAGCATTTT
CDR3aa: CASSLAGSGLEPQHF

j_gene: TRBJ1-1
d_gene: NA
len: 14
v_gene: TRBV7-8
abundance: NA
CDR3nt: TGTGCCAGCAGCGCTGGAACAGCAAACACTGAAGCTTTCTTT
CDR3aa: CASSAGTANTEAFF

j_gene: TRBJ1-1
d_gene: NA
len: 13
v_gene: TRBV4-1
abundance: few
CDR3nt: TGCGCCAGCAGCCAAGGCAGTAGGGGAGAAGCTTTCTTT
CDR3aa: CASSQGSRGEAFF

j_gene: TRBJ1-5
d_gene: NA
len: 13
v_gene: TRBV4-1
abundance: NA
CDR3nt: TGCGCCAGCAGCCAAGACCTTTATCAGCCCCAGCATTTT
CDR3aa: CASSQDLYQPQHF

j_gene: TRBJ1-1
d_gene: NA
len: 14
v_gene: TRBV7-2
abundance: NA
CDR3nt: TGTGCCAGCAGCTTCAGACAGTACAAAACTGAAGCTTTCTTT
CDR3aa: CASSFRQYKTEAFF

j_gene: TRBJ2-7
d_gene: TRBD1
len: 15
v_gene: TRBV19
abundance: NA
CDR3nt: TGTGCCAGTAGTGGCGACGCAGGGGGCAGCTACGAGCAGTACTTC
CDR3aa: CASSGDAGGSYEQYF

j_gene: TRBJ2-3
d_gene: TRBD2
len: 16
v_gene: TRBV9
abundance: NA
CDR3nt: TGTGCCAGCAGCGTAGTTGGGCGGGGGGGCACAGATACGCAGTATTTT
CDR3aa: CASSVVGRGGTDTQYF

j_gene: TRBJ1-2
d_gene: NA
len: 14
v_gene: TRBV11-2
abundance: NA
CDR3nt: TGTGCCAGCAGCTTAAGGGACAACGTATATGGCTACACCTTC
CDR3aa: CASSLRDNVYGYTF

j_gene: TRBJ2-1
d_gene: NA
len: 12
v_gene: TRBV9
abundance: NA
CDR3nt: TGTGCCAGCAGCGTCACCCGAGATGAGCAGTTCTTC
CDR3aa: CASSVTRDEQFF

j_gene: TRBJ2-3
d_gene: NA
len: 13
v_gene: TRBV7-6
abundance: NA
CDR3nt: TGTGCCAGCAGCTTGGCTAGCACAGATACGCAGTATTTT
CDR3aa: CASSLASTDTQYF

j_gene: TRBJ1-2
d_gene: NA
len: 15
v_gene: TRBV2
abundance: NA
CDR3nt: TGTGCCAGCAGTAGACAGACCCCCTCCAACTATGGCTACACCTTC
CDR3aa: CASSRQTPSNYGYTF

j_gene: TRBJ1-2
d_gene: NA
len: 15
v_gene: TRBV27
abundance: NA
CDR3nt: TGTGCCAGCAGTAGAACACCAATACAGGGACCCGGCTACACCTTC
CDR3aa: CASSRTPIQGPGYTF

j_gene: TRBJ1-2
d_gene: NA
len: 14
v_gene: TRBV6-5
abundance: NA
CDR3nt: TGTGCCAGCAGACTGACAGGAGGAATCTATGGCTACACCTTC
CDR3aa: CASRLTGGIYGYTF

j_gene: TRBJ2-1
d_gene: NA
len: 17
v_gene: TRBV7-3
abundance: NA
CDR3nt: TGTGCCAGCAGCCCGCGCGGCGGCCCGGGACTCCCGAATGAGCAGTTCTTC
CDR3aa: CASSPRGGPGLPNEQFF

j_gene: TRBJ1-5
d_gene: NA
len: 14
v_gene: TRBV7-2
abundance: NA
CDR3nt: TGTGCCAGCAGCCCTCGGGACTCCTATCAGCCCCAGCATTTT
CDR3aa: CASSPRDSYQPQHF

j_gene: TRBJ2-1
d_gene: TRBD2
len: 17
v_gene: TRBV7-9
abundance: NA
CDR3nt: TGTGCCAGCAGCTTATCCTCGGGGGGAAGCTCCTACAATGAGCAGTTCTTC
CDR3aa: CASSLSSGGSSYNEQFF

j_gene: TRBJ2-3
d_gene: TRBD2
len: 17
v_gene: TRBV9
abundance: NA
CDR3nt: TGTGCCAGCAGTGGCGTCGTAGCGGGGGGGCTGACAGATACGCAGTATTTT
CDR3aa: CASSGVVAGGLTDTQYF

j_gene: TRBJ1-2
d_gene: NA
len: 12
v_gene: TRBV15
abundance: NA
CDR3nt: TGTGCCACCAGCCAGGGTTTGTATGGCTACACCTTC
CDR3aa: CATSQGLYGYTF

j_gene: TRBJ1-2
d_gene: NA
len: 16
v_gene: TRBV28
abundance: NA
CDR3nt: TGTGCCAGCAGTTTATTCAGGATAAGAGCTAACTATGGCTACACCTTC
CDR3aa: CASSLFRIRANYGYTF

j_gene: TRBJ1-4
d_gene: TRBD1
len: 14
v_gene: TRBV6-2/TRBV6-3
abundance: NA
CDR3nt: TGTGCCAGCAGTTCTGGGACAGGGGGCGAAAAACTGTTTTTT
CDR3aa: CASSSGTGGEKLFF

j_gene: TRBJ1-2
d_gene: TRBD1
len: 13
v_gene: TRBV4-1
abundance: NA
CDR3nt: TGCGCCAGCAGCCCGTTGACAGGGGAAGGCTACACCTTC
CDR3aa: CASSPLTGEGYTF

j_gene: TRBJ2-6
d_gene: NA
len: 18
v_gene: TRBV5-6
abundance: once
CDR3nt: TGTGCCAGCAGCTCACGCACGGGGTTATACTCTGGGGCCAACGTCCTGACTTTC
CDR3aa: CASSSRTGLYSGANVLTF

j_gene: TRBJ1-3
d_gene: NA
len: 14
v_gene: TRBV7-9
abundance: NA
CDR3nt: TGTGCCAGCAGCTCCGGGGGGCCTGGAAACACCATATATTTT
CDR3aa: CASSSGGPGNTIYF

j_gene: TRBJ2-7
d_gene: NA
len: 12
v_gene: TRBV7-9
abundance: NA
CDR3nt: TGTGCCAGCAGCTTGCAGGGGAACGAGCAGTACTTC
CDR3aa: CASSLQGNEQYF

j_gene: TRBJ1-2
d_gene: NA
len: 14
v_gene: TRBV27
abundance: NA
CDR3nt: TGTGCCACCCGGTGGAGGGGAGCTAACTATGGCTACACCTTC
CDR3aa: CATRWRGANYGYTF

j_gene: TRBJ2-1
d_gene: NA
len: 16
v_gene: TRBV4-1
abundance: NA
CDR3nt: TGCGCCAGCAGCCAAGATACTTCCGGGATTTTCGCTGAGCAGTTCTTC
CDR3aa: CASSQDTSGIFAEQFF

j_gene: TRBJ1-2
d_gene: NA
len: 13
v_gene: TRBV12-3/TRBV12-4
abundance: NA
CDR3nt: TGTGCCAGCAGTTTCGCCAGGGTGGGTGGCTACACCTTC
CDR3aa: CASSFARVGGYTF

j_gene: TRBJ1-3
d_gene: TRBD1
len: 16
v_gene: TRBV15
abundance: NA
CDR3nt: TGTGCCACCAGCAGAGGGGGAACAGGGGACGGAAACACCATATATTTT
CDR3aa: CATSRGGTGDGNTIYF

j_gene: TRBJ1-4
d_gene: TRBD1
len: 17
v_gene: TRBV27
abundance: few
CDR3nt: TGTGCCAGCAGTTTCCGGGACAGGGGTCTAGATAATGAAAAACTGTTTTTT
CDR3aa: CASSFRDRGLDNEKLFF

j_gene: TRBJ1-1
d_gene: NA
len: 12
v_gene: TRBV12-3/TRBV12-4
abundance: NA
CDR3nt: TGTGCCAGTCGTAACAAGAACACTGAAGCTTTCTTT
CDR3aa: CASRNKNTEAFF

j_gene: TRBJ2-1
d_gene: TRBD1
len: 14
v_gene: TRBV5-4
abundance: NA
CDR3nt: TGTGCCAGCAGCTTCGGGACAGGGACCAATGAGCAGTTCTTC
CDR3aa: CASSFGTGTNEQFF

j_gene: TRBJ1-4
d_gene: NA
len: 13
v_gene: TRBV12-3/TRBV12-4
abundance: few
CDR3nt: TGTGCCAGCAGCCAGGGTTCGGGTATGAAACTGTTTTTT
CDR3aa: CASSQGSGMKLFF

j_gene: TRBJ1-2
d_gene: NA
len: 15
v_gene: TRBV6-6
abundance: NA
CDR3nt: TGTGCCAGCAGTTACCCCGGGACAAATAACTATGGCTACACCTTC
CDR3aa: CASSYPGTNNYGYTF

j_gene: TRBJ2-3
d_gene: TRBD2
len: 16
v_gene: TRBV12-5
abundance: NA
CDR3nt: TGTGCTAGTGGTTTGACCCTAGCGGGGGGGGGAGATACGCAGTATTTT
CDR3aa: CASGLTLAGGGDTQYF

j_gene: TRBJ1-6
d_gene: NA
len: 15
v_gene: TRBV6-5
abundance: NA
CDR3nt: TGTGCCAGCAGTTACTCGTTCCGGGGGGAATCACCCCTCCACTTT
CDR3aa: CASSYSFRGESPLHF

j_gene: TRBJ2-3
d_gene: NA
len: 14
v_gene: TRBV4-1
abundance: NA
CDR3nt: TGCGCCAGCAGCCCAGGGATATTCGCAGATACGCAGTATTTT
CDR3aa: CASSPGIFADTQYF